This T cell receptor beta chain was observed in a study of blood T cells in healthy people across ages. Regarding this clonotype: The target antigen is unknown. At one end, the junction sequence differs from germline, possibly due to a read error.

Then a second PCR, running roughly 6 to 12 cycles, was carried out with a sample-barcoded 5' primer and a J-beta primer mix. TCRdb called the 5' RACE reads again in MiXCR, with one record for every CDR3 protein. The sample yields about 680,000 distinct CDR3 sequences, approximately 49% seen once. Regarding the study as a whole: More naive CD4+ cells and higher diversity marked long-lived donors relative to aged donors.

Germline-derived CDR1 and CDR2 are LGHNA and YNFKEQ. This CDR3 comprises 17 residues. The source is a woman aged 55-75 years in good health. The specimen sequenced was blood. The chain couples TRBV4-2 to TRBJ2-3, with a tentative D call TRBD2 (5 bases). CDR3 sequence: CASRREGVTMSTDTQNF. For the CDR3, the DNA is TGTGCCAGCAGAAGAGAGGGAGTCACGATGAGCACAGATACGCAGAATTTT.